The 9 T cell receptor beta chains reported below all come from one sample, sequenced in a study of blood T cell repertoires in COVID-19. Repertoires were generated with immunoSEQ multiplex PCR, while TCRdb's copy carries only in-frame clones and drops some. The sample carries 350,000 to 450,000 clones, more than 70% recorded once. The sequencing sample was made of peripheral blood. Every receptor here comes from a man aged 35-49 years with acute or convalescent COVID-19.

The CDR3 region has the DNA TGTGCCAGCAGAACGACAGAATCCTACGAGCAGTACTTC. It specifies CASRTTESYEQYF. The J gene is TRBJ2-7, the V gene TRBV2; a weak D match, TRBD1 (5 bases). Germline V lookup: CDR1 SNHLY, CDR2 FYNNEI. Trimming cost V 6 bases and J 1 base, with 10 bases left between them. The CDR3 spans 13 residues.

The CDR3 sequence is CASILGLLNSPLHF. DNA of the CDR3: TGTGCCAGCATCTTGGGACTCCTTAATTCACCCCTCCACTTT. This sequence joins TRBV2 and TRBJ1-6; D possibly corresponds to TRBD1 (5 bases). Germline V gene lookup returns CDR1 SNHLY and CDR2 FYNNEI. This CDR3 contains 14 residues. V lost 7 bases and J lost 6, with 13 bases in between.

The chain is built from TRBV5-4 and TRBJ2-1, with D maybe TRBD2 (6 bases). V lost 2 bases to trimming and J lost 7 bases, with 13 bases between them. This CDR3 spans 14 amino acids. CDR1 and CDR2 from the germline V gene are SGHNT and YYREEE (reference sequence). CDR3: CASSFLAGGNEQFF. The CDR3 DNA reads TGTGCCAGCAGCTTTCTAGCAGGAGGGAATGAGCAGTTCTTC. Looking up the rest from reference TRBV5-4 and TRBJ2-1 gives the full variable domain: ETGVTQSPTHLIKTRGQQVTLRCSSQSGHNTVSWYQQALGQGPQFIFQYYREEENGRGNFPPRFSGLQFPNYSSELNVNALELDDSALYLCASSFLAGGNEQFFGPGTRLTVL.

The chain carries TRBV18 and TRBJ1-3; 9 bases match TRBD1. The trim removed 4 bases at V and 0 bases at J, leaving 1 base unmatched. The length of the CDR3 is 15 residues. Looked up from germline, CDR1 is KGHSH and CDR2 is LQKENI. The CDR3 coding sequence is TGTGCCAGCTCACGACAGGGGGACTCTGGAAACACCATATATTTT. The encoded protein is CASSRQGDSGNTIYF.

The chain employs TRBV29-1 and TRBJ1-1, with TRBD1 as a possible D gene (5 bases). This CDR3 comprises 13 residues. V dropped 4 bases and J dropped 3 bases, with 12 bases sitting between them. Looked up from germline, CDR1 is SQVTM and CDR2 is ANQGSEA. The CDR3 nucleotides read TGCAGCGTTGTTAAGGGGATGTACACTGAAGCTTTCTTT. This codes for CSVVKGMYTEAFF.

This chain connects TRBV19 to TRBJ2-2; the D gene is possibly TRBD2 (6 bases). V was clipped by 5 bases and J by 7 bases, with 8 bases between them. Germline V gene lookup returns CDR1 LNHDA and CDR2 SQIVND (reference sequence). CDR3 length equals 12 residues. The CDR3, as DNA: TGTGCCAGTAGTCGGGGGATCGGGGAGCTGTTTTTT. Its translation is CASSRGIGELFF.

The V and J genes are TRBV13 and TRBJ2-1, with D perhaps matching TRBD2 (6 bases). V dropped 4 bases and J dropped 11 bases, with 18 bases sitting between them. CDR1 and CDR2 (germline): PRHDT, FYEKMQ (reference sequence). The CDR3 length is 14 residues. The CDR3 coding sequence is TGTGCCAGCAGCTCGATGGAGGGACCCCGAAAGCAGTTCTTC. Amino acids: CASSSMEGPRKQFF.

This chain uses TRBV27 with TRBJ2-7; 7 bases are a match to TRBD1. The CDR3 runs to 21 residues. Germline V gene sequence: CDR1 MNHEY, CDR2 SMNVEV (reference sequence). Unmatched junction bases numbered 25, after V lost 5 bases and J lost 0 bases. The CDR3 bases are TGTGCCAGCAGTCCCCCATCTAATAACAGGGGTCTCCGAATAAGCTCCTACGAGCAGTACTTC. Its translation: CASSPPSNNRGLRISSYEQYF.

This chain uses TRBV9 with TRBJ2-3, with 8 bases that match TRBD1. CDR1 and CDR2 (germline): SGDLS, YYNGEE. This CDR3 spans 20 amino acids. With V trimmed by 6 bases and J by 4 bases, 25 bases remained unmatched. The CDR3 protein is CASMARQGALSWGSSDTQYF. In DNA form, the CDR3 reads TGTGCCAGCATGGCCCGTCAGGGGGCGCTTAGCTGGGGGAGCTCAGATACGCAGTATTTT. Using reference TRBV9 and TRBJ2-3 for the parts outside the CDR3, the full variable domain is DSGVTQTPKHLITATGQRVTLRCSPRSGDLSVYWYQQSLDQGLQFLIQYYNGEERAKGNILERFSAQQFPDLHSELNLSSLELGDSALYFCASMARQGALSWGSSDTQYFGPGTRLTVL.